This T cell receptor (beta chain) was identified during a study of a mutant IDH1 vaccine in newly diagnosed glioma. Overall study: The patients were given eight vaccinations, one each in weeks 1, 3, 5, 7, 11, 15, 19 and 23. Either 4-6 weeks after radiotherapy alone or alongside temozolomide, vaccination was begun.

The CDR3 has 16 amino acids. Trimming stripped 0 bases from V and 4 bases from J, with 11 bases between. Per germline, CDR1 SGHDT and CDR2 YYEEEE. The time point was: week 11, during vaccination. Doses of 300 ug of mutant IDH1 20-mer peptide were given with topical imiquimod. Patients carried new grade 3 or 4 IDH1-mutant astrocytomas lacking nuclear ATRX. Points on this clone: The antigen is unknown.

Assay used: immunoSEQ multiplex PCR; TCRdb lists only in-frame clones, some missing. The repertoire holds more than 50,000 clones, about 80% seen once, with around 6.5% in the top ten. This TCR was recovered from a man aged 45 to 65 with glioma. This sequence joins TRBV5-6 and TRBJ2-6; no clear D. The sample consisted of PBMCs, taken from a glioma patient whose treatment included an IDH1 peptide vaccine. The CDR3 sequence is CASSLVIPAGANVLTF. The CDR3 bases are TGTGCCAGCAGCTTGGTTATACCAGCCGGGGCCAACGTCCTGACTTTC. The whole variable domain, filled in from reference TRBV5-6 and TRBJ2-6, reads DAGVTQSPTHLIKTRGQQVTLRCSPKSGHDTVSWYQQALGQGPQFIFQYYEEEERQRGNFPDRFSGHQFPNYSSELNVNALLLGDSALYLCASSLVIPAGANVLTFGAGSRLTVL.